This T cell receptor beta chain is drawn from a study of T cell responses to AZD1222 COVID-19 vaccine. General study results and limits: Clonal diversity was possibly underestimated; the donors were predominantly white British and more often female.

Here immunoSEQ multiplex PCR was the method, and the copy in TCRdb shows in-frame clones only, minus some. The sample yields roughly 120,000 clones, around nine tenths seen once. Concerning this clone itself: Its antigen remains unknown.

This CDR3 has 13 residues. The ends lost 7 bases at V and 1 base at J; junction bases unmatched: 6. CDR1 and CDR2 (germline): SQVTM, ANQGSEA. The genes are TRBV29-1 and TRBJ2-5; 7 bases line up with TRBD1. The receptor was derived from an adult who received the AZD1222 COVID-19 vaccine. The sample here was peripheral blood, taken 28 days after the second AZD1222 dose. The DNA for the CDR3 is TGCAGCGCTGAGGGGACAGTCCAAGAGACCCAGTACTTC. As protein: CSAEGTVQETQYF. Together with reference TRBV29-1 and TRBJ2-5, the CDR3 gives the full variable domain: SAVISQKPSRDICQRGTSLTIQCQVDSQVTMMFWYRQQPGQSLTLIATANQGSEATYESGFVIDKFPISRPNLTFSTLTVSNMSPEDSSIYLCSAEGTVQETQYFGPGTRLLVL.